Following are 21 T cell receptor beta chains from one sample sequenced in a study of immune evolution from preneoplasia to lung adenocarcinoma. The table came from immunoSEQ multiplex PCR; TCRdb's copy has only in-frame clones and leaves some out. The sample lists approximately 11,000 clones, roughly four fifths occurring once. Sample: FFPE minimally invasive lung adenocarcinoma tissue. These receptor sequences come from a person aged 70 to 85 with lung adenocarcinoma.

The chain uses TRBV29-1 and TRBJ2-1; 7 bases are shared with TRBD1. The CDR3 sequence is 12 residues long. J lost 9 bases, V lost 4 bases, and 6 bases had no gene match. Germline V gene lookup returns CDR1 SQVTM and CDR2 ANQGSEA. As DNA, the CDR3 is TGCAGCGTTGCAAGACCAGGGGGTGAGCAGTTCTTC. This gives the protein CSVARPGGEQFF.

The chain carries TRBV19 and TRBJ2-7, with 10 bases fitting TRBD2. The CDR3 consists of 16 residues. The V and J ends lost 10 bases and 3 bases, in that order; junction bases with no gene match: 15. CDR1 and CDR2 from the germline V gene are LNHDA and SQIVND (reference sequence). The CDR3 protein is CATSSVGASGGYEQYF. The CDR3, as DNA: TGTGCCACCTCATCCGTGGGGGCTAGCGGGGGCTACGAGCAGTACTTC.

This clone turned up a few times. The chain carries TRBV18 and TRBJ2-2, with 9 positions matching TRBD1. CDR3 length: 15 amino acids. Losses at the gene ends were 8 bases for V and 0 bases for J; bases not matched to a gene: 4. The germline V gene has CDR1 KGHSH and CDR2 LQKENI. CDR3 amino acids: CASHGTGTNTGELFF. DNA for the CDR3: TGTGCCAGCCACGGGACAGGGACGAACACCGGGGAGCTGTTTTTT.

This sequence joins TRBV19 and TRBJ1-2; D remains ambiguous. Germline V lookup: CDR1 LNHDA, CDR2 SQIVND (reference sequence). The CDR3 loop spans 14 amino acids. V lost 1 base and J 4 bases, leaving 10 bases between the germline ends. CDR3: CASSIGAGIYGYTF. Written as DNA, the CDR3 is TGTGCCAGTAGTATAGGCGCGGGAATCTATGGCTACACCTTC.

The J gene is TRBJ2-5, the V gene TRBV9; D gene ambiguous. This CDR3 has 12 amino acids. Trimming removed 0 bases at V and 4 bases at J, with 4 bases between. CDR1 is SGDLS and CDR2 is YYNGEE in the germline V gene. The CDR3 region is CASSVVGETQYF. The CDR3 bases are TGTGCCAGCAGCGTAGTAGGAGAGACCCAGTACTTC.

This clone is a singleton in its sample. CDR3 sequence: CASSLVDNNSPLHF. The CDR3 nucleotides read TGTGCCAGCAGCTTAGTCGATAATAATTCACCCCTCCACTTT. The chain uses TRBV7-9 and TRBJ1-6; D not certain. The CDR3 consists of 14 residues. The V gene lost 1 base and the J gene lost 5 bases, with 6 bases spanning the gap. The germline CDR1 and CDR2 sequences are SEHNR and FQNEAQ (reference sequence).

As for this clone: In the same sample, other DNA sequences code for this CDR3. The V call is TRBV5-1, the J call TRBJ2-3; no clear D gene. The length of the CDR3 is 15 residues. Germline CDR1 SGHRS, CDR2 YFSETQ. Trimming stripped 0 bases from V and 0 bases from J, with 8 bases between. CDR3 nucleotides: TGCGCCAGCAGCTTGGCCGGAACTAGCACAGATACGCAGTATTTT. Encoded protein: CASSLAGTSTDTQYF.

This clone was observed a few times. The rearrangement joins TRBV7-2 to TRBJ2-2, with a tentative D call TRBD2 (5 bases). CDR3 length: 17 amino acids. CDR1 and CDR2 (germline): SGHTA, FQGNSA. V was trimmed by 3 bases and J by 5 bases, leaving 19 bases between them. CDR3 residues: CASSFQEVGELTGELFF. CDR3 bases: TGTGCCAGCAGCTTTCAGGAAGTGGGAGAGCTGACCGGGGAGCTGTTTTTT.

In this sample, this clone turned up once. V and J are TRBV4-1 and TRBJ1-3; D gene unclear. The V gene lost 3 bases and the J gene lost 0 bases, with 9 bases spanning the gap. CDR1 is MGHRA and CDR2 is YSYEKL in the germline V gene. The CDR3 covers 15 residues. The CDR3 is CASSQRRGSGNTIYF. CDR3 in DNA: TGCGCCAGCAGCCAGAGGAGAGGCTCTGGAAACACCATATATTTT.

The gene calls are TRBV27 and TRBJ2-1; 11 positions match TRBD1. Germline values: CDR1 MNHEY, CDR2 SMNVEV (reference sequence). The V and J ends lost 5 bases and 3 bases, in that order; junction bases with no gene match: 9. The CDR3 runs to 17 residues. The CDR3 coding sequence is TGTGCCAGCAGTCCGGAAACCGGGACAGGGGGCTACAATGAGCAGTTCTTC. Translated, it gives CASSPETGTGGYNEQFF.

The chain employs TRBV6-1 and TRBJ2-1; maybe TRBD1 (6 bases). Trimming cost V 4 bases and J 7 bases, with 14 bases left between them. Germline V CDR1 and CDR2: MNHNS, SASEGT. This CDR3 region has 14 residues. The CDR3, as DNA: TGTGCCAGCAGTGTTTGGGGGCGCGGGAATGAGCAGTTCTTC. Translating gives CASSVWGRGNEQFF.

The CDR3 DNA is TGTGCCAGCATGGAGGCGGACCCGAACACCGGGGAGCTGTTTTTT. Translation: CASMEADPNTGELFF. The chain has TRBV7-6 and TRBJ2-2; possible D gene TRBD2, 5 bases. CDR3 size: 15 residues. The V and J ends lost 7 bases and 0 bases respectively, with 12 bases between them. Germline V lookup: CDR1 SGHVS, CDR2 FNYEAQ.

The genes are TRBV28 and TRBJ1-1; TRBD1 aligns across 9 bases. Germline V gene data show CDR1 as MDHEN and CDR2 as SYDVKM. The CDR3 contains 13 residues. J was trimmed by 12 bases and V by 6 bases; bases with no gene match: 11. In DNA, the CDR3 is TGTGCCAGCAGGCGGACCGGGACAGGGAAAACTTTCTTT. Its translation is CASRRTGTGKTFF. The variable domain in full, with the rest retrieved from reference TRBV28 and TRBJ1-1, is DVKVTQSSRYLVKRTGEKVFLECVQDMDHENMFWYRQDPGLGLRLIYFSYDVKMKEKGDIPEGYSVSREKKERFSLILESASTNQTSMYLCASRRTGTGKTFFGQGTRLTVV.

The chain carries TRBV11-3 and TRBJ2-5; D is ambiguous. TRBJ2-7 explains the end of the DNA better; the J call may be wrong. The CDR3 extends over 10 amino acids. Per the germline V gene, CDR1 is SGHNT and CDR2 is YENEEA. The CDR3 region is CASRPYEQYF. CDR3 in DNA: TGTGCCAGCAGACCCTACGAGCAGTACTTC.

This clone has only a few counts. The J gene is TRBJ2-7, the V gene TRBV16; D unresolved. V shed 0 bases and J shed 0 bases, with 6 bases lying between them. This CDR3 is 14 amino acids long. CDR1 is KGHSY and CDR2 is FQNENV in the germline V gene. The CDR3 DNA sequence: TGTGCCAGCAGCCAATCCGGCAGCTCCTACGAGCAGTACTTC. Its translation is CASSQSGSSYEQYF.

This clone has only a few counts. CDR3 sequence: CASSLGEGLGYTF. The CDR3 DNA sequence: TGCGCCAGCAGCTTGGGAGAAGGGTTAGGCTACACCTTC. This chain joins TRBV5-1 and TRBJ1-2; no clear D gene. Germline CDR1 SGHRS, CDR2 YFSETQ. V lost 0 bases and J 8 bases, leaving 11 bases between the germline ends. The CDR3 is 13 amino acids.

The chain is built from TRBV5-1 and TRBJ2-3, with D possibly matching TRBD2 (6 bases). Trimming took 4 bases from V and 4 from J, leaving 22 bases between them. Germline V gene sequence: CDR1 SGHRS, CDR2 YFSETQ. The CDR3 covers 17 residues. DNA of the CDR3: TGCGCCAGCAGCCACCCCTGTGGGGCGGGATTTGCAGATACGCAGTATTTT. Protein: CASSHPCGAGFADTQYF.

CDR3 coding DNA: TGCGCCAGCCAGGGGGCTCTTAGCACAGATACGCAGTATTTT. It yields the protein CASQGALSTDTQYF. The chain employs TRBV5-1 and TRBJ2-3; TRBD1 agrees at 8 bases. J was trimmed by 0 bases and V by 7 bases; bases with no gene match: 4. Looked up from germline, CDR1 is SGHRS and CDR2 is YFSETQ. This CDR3 spans 14 amino acids.

The V call is TRBV5-8, the J call TRBJ1-6; a weak D match, TRBD1 (5 bases). The CDR3 covers 11 residues. Trimming stripped 2 bases from V and 16 bases from J, with 10 bases between. In germline, CDR1 is SGHTS, CDR2 YDEGEE. The CDR3: CASSLETALHF. As DNA, the CDR3 is TGTGCCAGCAGCTTAGAGACAGCACTCCACTTT.

The chain couples TRBV29-1 to TRBJ1-1; TRBD1 agrees at 10 bases. CDR3 length equals 12 residues. Trimming at V came to 6 bases and at J to 3 bases, leaving 1 base not matched to a gene. Per germline, CDR1 SQVTM and CDR2 ANQGSEA. CDR3 loop: CSVGTGDTEAFF. DNA for the CDR3: TGCAGCGTGGGGACAGGGGACACTGAAGCTTTCTTT.

This chain joins TRBV4-2 and TRBJ2-2; maybe TRBD1 (5 bases). CDR3 length equals 15 residues. Germline CDR1 LGHNA, CDR2 YNFKEQ. V dropped 4 bases and J dropped 3 bases, with 12 bases sitting between them. The CDR3 DNA reads TGTGCCAGCAGCCTAGGGATAGGGGACACCGGGGAGCTGTTTTTT. Protein: CASSLGIGDTGELFF.